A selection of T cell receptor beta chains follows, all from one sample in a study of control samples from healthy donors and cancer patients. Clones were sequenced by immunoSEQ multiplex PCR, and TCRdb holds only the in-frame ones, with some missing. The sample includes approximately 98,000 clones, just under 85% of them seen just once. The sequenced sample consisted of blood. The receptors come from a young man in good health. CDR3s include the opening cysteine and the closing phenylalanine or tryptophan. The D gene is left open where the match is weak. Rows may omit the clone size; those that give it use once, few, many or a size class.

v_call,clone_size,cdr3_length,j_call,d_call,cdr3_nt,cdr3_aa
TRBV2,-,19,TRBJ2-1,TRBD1,TGTGCCAGCAGTACCTCTCTGGGACAGGGGAGGCCCTCCTACAATGAGCAGTTCTTC,CASSTSLGQGRPSYNEQFF
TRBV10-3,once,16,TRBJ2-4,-,TGTGCCATCAGTGAAGGGCTCGACAGGCCTCAAAACATTCAGTACTTC,CAISEGLDRPQNIQYF
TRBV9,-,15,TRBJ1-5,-,TGTGCCAGCAGCGTAGGCCCCAGGGGAAACCAGCCCCAGCATTTT,CASSVGPRGNQPQHF
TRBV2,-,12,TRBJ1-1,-,TGTGCCAGCATTATCGGGGGCACTGAAGCTTTCTTT,CASIIGGTEAFF
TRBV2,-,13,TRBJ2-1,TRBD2,TGTGCCAGCAGTTCTAGCGGTTACAATGAGCAGTTCTTC,CASSSSGYNEQFF
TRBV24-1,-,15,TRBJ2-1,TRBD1,TGTGCCACCAGTGCCGCCGGGACAGGGGGCAATGAGCAGTTCTTC,CATSAAGTGGNEQFF
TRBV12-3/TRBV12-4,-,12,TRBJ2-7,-,TGTGCCAGCAGTCTCGGACGGTACGAGCAGTACTTC,CASSLGRYEQYF
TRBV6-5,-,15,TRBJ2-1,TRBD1,TGTGCCAGCAGTCAGCGACAGGGGGCTGACAATGAGCAGTTCTTC,CASSQRQGADNEQFF
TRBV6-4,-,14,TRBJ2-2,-,TGTGCCAGCAGTGTTTCTAGCAACACCGGGGAGCTGTTTTTT,CASSVSSNTGELFF
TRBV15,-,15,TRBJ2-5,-,TGTGCCACCAGCAGGGATTACGGGCCCACGGAGACCCAGTACTTC,CATSRDYGPTETQYF
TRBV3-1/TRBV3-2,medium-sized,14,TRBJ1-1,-,TGTGCCAGCAGCCCCCGCGGGGCCAACACTGAAGCTTTCTTT,CASSPRGANTEAFF
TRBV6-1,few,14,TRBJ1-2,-,TGTGCCAGCAGTGAAGTTAGAGGGCATGGGGGCTACACCTTC,CASSEVRGHGGYTF
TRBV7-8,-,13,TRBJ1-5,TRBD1,TGTGCCAGCAGCGACAGGGGTCACCGGCCCCAGCATTTT,CASSDRGHRPQHF
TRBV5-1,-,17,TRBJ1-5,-,TGCGCCAGCAGCCCTCGACTCACGGGGCAGGAAAATCAGCCCCAGCATTTT,CASSPRLTGQENQPQHF
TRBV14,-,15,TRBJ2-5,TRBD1,TGTGCCAGCAGCCTCCGACAGGGTCCCCGGGAGACCCAGTACTTC,CASSLRQGPRETQYF
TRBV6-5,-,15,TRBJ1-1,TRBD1,TGTGCCAGCAAACTAGGGGACAGGATGACCACTGAAGCTTTCTTT,CASKLGDRMTTEAFF
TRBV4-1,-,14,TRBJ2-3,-,TGCGCCAGCAGCCCCAGACTAGGTGAAGATACGCAGTATTTT,CASSPRLGEDTQYF
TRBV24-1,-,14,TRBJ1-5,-,TGTGCCACCAGTCGGGCAGGAGGCAATCAGCCCCAGCATTTT,CATSRAGGNQPQHF
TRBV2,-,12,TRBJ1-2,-,TGTGCCAGCAGTGAAATTGGCTATGGCTACACCTTC,CASSEIGYGYTF
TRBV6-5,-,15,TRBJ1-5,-,TGTGCCAGCACCTCGCAGCATCTCGGGGGTCAGCCCCAGCATTTT,CASTSQHLGGQPQHF
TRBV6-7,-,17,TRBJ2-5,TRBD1,TGTGCCAGCAGTTACTCGAAGATGGGACAGGGACAAGAGACCCAGTACTTC,CASSYSKMGQGQETQYF
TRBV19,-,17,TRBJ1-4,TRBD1,TGTGCCAGTAGTACCAGGGACAGGAGGGGTACTAATGAAAAACTGTTTTTT,CASSTRDRRGTNEKLFF
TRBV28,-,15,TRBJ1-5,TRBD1,TGTGCCAGCAGTGGCGCCGGGACAGGGAGATCGCCCCAGCATTTT,CASSGAGTGRSPQHF
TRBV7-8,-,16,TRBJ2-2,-,TGTGCCAGCTTCACCGGGACATACGCGAACACCGGGGAGCTGTTTTTT,CASFTGTYANTGELFF
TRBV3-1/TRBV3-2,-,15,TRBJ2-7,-,TGTGCCAGCAGCCAAGCACCTAGCCCATCCTACGAGCAGTACTTC,CASSQAPSPSYEQYF
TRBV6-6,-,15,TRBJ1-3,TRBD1,TGTGCCAGCACCCCGGGACAGTACTCTGGAAACACCATATATTTT,CASTPGQYSGNTIYF
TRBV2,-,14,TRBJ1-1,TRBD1,TGTGCCAGCAGGCGGGAGGGGGCGAGCACTGAAGCTTTCTTT,CASRREGASTEAFF
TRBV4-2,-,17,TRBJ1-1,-,TGTGCCAGCAGCCAAGAGACAGCGCAAACCATGAACACTGAAGCTTTCTTT,CASSQETAQTMNTEAFF
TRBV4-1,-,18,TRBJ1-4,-,TGCGCCAGCAGCCAACTGCCAGCCTTGATCGTAACTAATGAAAAACTGTTTTTT,CASSQLPALIVTNEKLFF
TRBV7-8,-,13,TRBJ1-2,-,TGTGCCAGCAGCCTGACGTCAGCCTATGGCTACACCTTC,CASSLTSAYGYTF
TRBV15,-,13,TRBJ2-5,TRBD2,TGTGCCACCAGCAGAGATAGAAGCGGGGGGCCGTACTTC,CATSRDRSGGPYF
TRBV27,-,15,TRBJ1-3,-,TGTGCCAGCAGTTCGACAGTAGCCTCTGGAAACACCATATATTTT,CASSSTVASGNTIYF
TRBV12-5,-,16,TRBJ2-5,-,TGTGCTAGTGGAATACGGACAAGGCTGTACCAAGAGACCCAGTACTTC,CASGIRTRLYQETQYF
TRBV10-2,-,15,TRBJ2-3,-,TGCGCCAGCAGTCCCGTGGCCTGGGCCCCAGATACGCAGTATTTT,CASSPVAWAPDTQYF
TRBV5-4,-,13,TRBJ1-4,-,TGTGCCAGCAGCTTTGGGAGGCACGAAAAACTGTTTTTT,CASSFGRHEKLFF
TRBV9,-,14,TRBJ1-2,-,TGTGCCAGCAGCGCTCAGTTCACCGGGAGTGGCTACACCTTC,CASSAQFTGSGYTF
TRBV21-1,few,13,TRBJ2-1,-,TGTGCCAGGCCGGGACAGGACTACAATGAGCAGTTCTTC,CARPGQDYNEQFF
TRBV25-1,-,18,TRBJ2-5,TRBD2,TGTGCCAGCAGTGAACCTCCCACGGGGGGGCCTGGGAGAGAGACCCAGTACTTC,CASSEPPTGGPGRETQYF
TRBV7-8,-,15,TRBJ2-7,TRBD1,TGTGCCAGCAGCCCGATTACAGGGGGCGCCTACGAGCAGTACTTC,CASSPITGGAYEQYF
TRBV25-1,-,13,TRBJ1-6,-,TGTGCCAGCAGTGAGGCTTATAATTCACCCCTCCACTTT,CASSEAYNSPLHF
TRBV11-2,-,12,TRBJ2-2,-,TGTGCCAGCAGGGGTCCTTCCGGGGAGCTGTTTTTT,CASRGPSGELFF